This T cell receptor (beta chain) emerged from a study of blood T cell repertoires in COVID-19. Study as a whole: Sites across the United States, Italy and Spain contributed samples from acute and convalescent COVID-19. PBMCs, B-cell-depleted T cells, or T cells provided the cDNA or gDNA that made up the material.

In the source study's methods: Estimation of nucleated cell counts was performed using reference gene primer amplification. Using immunoSEQ multiplex PCR, the repertoire was profiled, and TCRdb retains in-frame clones only, with some absent. V, J and clone size reflect that table, while D and trimming were determined from the DNA. The repertoire includes about 170,000 clones, around 83% of them detected once, and roughly 7% sits in the top ten. CDR1 is LGHNA and CDR2 is YNFKEQ in the germline V gene. V lost 0 bases, J lost 2 bases, and 8 bases lay in between. The CDR3 extends over 15 amino acids. This clonotype was sampled from a woman older than 75 in a cohort sampled during active or convalescent COVID-19. The chain carries TRBV4-2 and TRBJ1-3; unclear D gene. Sequencing input: peripheral blood. The CDR3: CASSQDRTAGNTIYF. Written as DNA, the CDR3 is TGTGCCAGCAGCCAAGATCGCACGGCTGGAAACACCATATATTTT.